This T cell receptor beta chain comes out of a study of T-cell reconstitution after alpha-beta-depleted transplantation in children. The study, taken as a whole, reports: Several hundred expanded graft clones reportedly supplied alpha-beta T cells about two months after transplant. T-cell counts and diversity were attributed mostly to newly produced T cells one year after transplant.

Preparation of the TCRbeta library was carried out with unique molecular identifiers. From the PCR reads, TCRdb called clonotypes with MiXCR, one entry per CDR3 protein. The data hold some 840,000 distinct CDR3 sequences, with about 15% observed a single time. A note on this clonotype: Its antigen remains unknown.

The sample here was PBMCs, mostly from graft donor cells, taken 360 days after TCRalphabeta/CD19-depleted stem cell transplant. The TCR sequence derives from a male patient younger than 18 who had a stem cell transplant for acute lymphoblastic leukemia, so the T cells may come from the graft donor.

DNA of the CDR3: TGCGCCAGCAACCCGAGTAATATGTGGAACACCGGGGAGCTGTTTTTT. Residues: CASNPSNMWNTGELFF. J is TRBJ2-2 and V is TRBV5-1, with D unclear. Germline V CDR1 and CDR2: SGHRS, YFSETQ. Trimming took off 6 bases at V and 1 base at J, with 16 bases between the two ends. CDR3 length: 16 residues.